This T cell receptor beta chain was found in a study of regulatory T cells in long-lasting Graves disease. The CDR3 has 18 amino acids. The V and J ends lost 4 bases and 1 base, in that order; junction bases with no gene match: 10. Germline V lookup: CDR1 MNHEY, CDR2 SVGEGT. Time point specified: newly diagnosed GD, antithyroid drugs for less than 3 months. Construction of the TCR library relied on RNA isolated from PBMCs. To make TCR beta libraries, researchers used iRepertoire HTBI primers and Arm-PCR of CDR3 regions. Original processing methods: Throughout the samples, researchers identified roughly 60 TRBV and roughly 14 TRBJ segments. TCRdb re-analysed the multiplex PCR reads in MiXCR, keeping a single row per CDR3 protein. These V and J calls are TCRdb output, not the study's own analysis. The table shows about 220,000 distinct CDR3 sequences, with roughly 18% occurring only once. Overall study findings and caveats: Sample size was small, which may have lowered accuracy. The study found persistent patients shared more public clonotypes (fewer than 3,000) than new patients (about 990).

Points on this clonotype: The target antigen is unknown.

The sample also formed part of further work on T cells in Graves' hyperthyroidism and ophthalmopathy. That work states: Researchers ran a first-round RT-PCR on the TCR CDR3 using the HTBI primer set.

J is TRBJ2-1 and V is TRBV6-2 or TRBV6-3, with TRBD1 matching over 10 bases. The sequencing here drew on peripheral blood mononuclear cells (PBMCs), taken at new diagnosis, from a patient treated with antithyroid drugs. The receptor was derived from a woman aged 25 to 39 with Graves disease. The CDR3 spells CASSSRDRGSRSYNEQFF. The CDR3 DNA sequence: TGTGCCAGCAGTTCTCGGGACAGGGGTAGTAGATCCTACAATGAGCAGTTCTTC.